The 14 T cell receptor beta chains given below trace back to one sample, sequenced in a study of Graves' ophthalmopathy and Graves' hyperthyroidism. RNA transcripts were the source from which TCR beta CDR3 regions were amplified. RT-PCR with HTBI primers came first, then second-round multiplex PCR. TCRdb reprocessed the multiplex PCR reads with MiXCR, giving one entry per CDR3 protein. This table holds approximately 1.2 million distinct CDR3 sequences, 35% to 45% found once. Sequencing was done on a sample of peripheral blood or thyroid tissue (not recorded which). These receptors originate from an adult man with Graves' hyperthyroidism.

CDR3 nucleotides: TGTGCCAGCAGTTACTCTGCAACACCAGATTCCACCTTC. As protein: CASSYSATPDSTF. The chain employs TRBV6-2 or TRBV6-3 and TRBJ1-2; no clear D gene. The CDR3 is made up of 13 amino acids. Germline loops: CDR1 MNHEY, CDR2 SVGEGT. The V gene lost 0 bases and the J gene lost 13 bases, with 15 bases spanning the gap.

The chain couples TRBV5-1 to TRBJ2-5; D possibly corresponds to TRBD2 (5 bases). Germline loops: CDR1 SGHRS, CDR2 YFSETQ. This CDR3 has 17 amino acids. V was trimmed by 0 bases and J by 5 bases, leaving 20 bases between them. In DNA form, the CDR3 reads TGCGCCAGCAGCTTGGGACAAAACACCGGGGAGCGGGAGACCCAGTACTTC. It encodes CASSLGQNTGERETQYF.

This clonotype has a handful of counts. The J gene is TRBJ2-7, the V gene TRBV9; 9 nucleotides align to TRBD2. The trim removed 5 bases at V and 2 bases at J, leaving 17 bases unmatched. Germline CDR1 SGDLS, CDR2 YYNGEE. The CDR3 runs 18 residues. CDR3 region: CASREGGLAGTRPYEQYF. CDR3 nucleotides: TGTGCCAGCAGAGAGGGAGGTCTAGCGGGGACTCGGCCCTACGAGCAGTACTTC.

The chain carries TRBV5-6 and TRBJ2-7; D possibly corresponds to TRBD1 (7 bases). Trimming stripped 0 bases from V and 4 bases from J, with 14 bases between. Germline V gene data show CDR1 as SGHDT and CDR2 as YYEEEE. CDR3 length: 15 amino acids. The CDR3 reads CASSLARQGGYEQYF. CDR3 DNA: TGTGCCAGCAGCTTGGCCCGCCAGGGGGGTTACGAGCAGTACTTC.

This clonotype was seen only once. The V call is TRBV10-3, the J call TRBJ2-7; D unclear. Trimming stripped 0 bases from V and 7 bases from J, with 10 bases between. This CDR3 has 13 residues. Germline V CDR1 and CDR2: ENHRY, SYGVKD. CDR3 sequence (DNA): TGTGCCATCAGTGAGTCAGGCCCCTCGGAGCAGTACTTC. This encodes CAISESGPSEQYF.

The chain combines TRBV4-2 with TRBJ1-1, with no clear D. The V gene's germline CDR1 is LGHNA and CDR2 YNFKEQ. Trimming pared 3 bases from V and 6 bases from J, leaving 8 bases between. The CDR3 consists of 12 residues. CDR3 nucleotides: TGTGCCAGCAGCCAGGGTAACCCTGAAGCTTTCTTT. Its translation: CASSQGNPEAFF.

This clonotype was recorded at least ten times. The genes are TRBV29-1 and TRBJ2-7, with D perhaps matching TRBD1 (5 bases). Germline V gives CDR1 SQVTM, CDR2 ANQGSEA. Trimming took off 4 bases at V and 5 bases at J, with 15 bases between the two ends. This CDR3 region has 13 residues. CDR3 loop: CSVVVRDRHEQYF. The CDR3 DNA reads TGCAGCGTTGTCGTCAGGGATCGGCACGAGCAGTACTTC.

This chain uses TRBV2 with TRBJ2-5; no clear D gene. Trimming stripped 9 bases from V and 4 bases from J, with 21 bases between. CDR3 length equals 15 residues. Germline V gene lookup returns CDR1 SNHLY and CDR2 FYNNEI. CDR3 sequence (DNA): TGTGCCAGAACCAAACGAGGACGGACCGTAGAGACCCAGTACTTC. Translated: CARTKRGRTVETQYF. The entire variable domain, with the rest obtained from reference TRBV2 and TRBJ2-5, is as follows: EPEVTQTPSHQVTQMGQEVILRCVPISNHLYFYWYRQILGQKVEFLVSFYNNEISEKSEIFDDQFSVERPDGSNFTLKIRSTKLEDSAMYFCARTKRGRTVETQYFGPGTRLLVL.

This clonotype was seen repeatedly, ten times or more. The chain recombines TRBV13 with TRBJ1-2; D is ambiguous. The CDR3 has 14 residues. In germline, CDR1 is PRHDT, CDR2 FYEKMQ (reference sequence). Deletions cut 1 base from V and 6 bases from J, with 12 bases between. The chain's CDR3 is CASSLAVDRDGYTF. The DNA of the CDR3 is TGTGCCAGCAGCTTAGCCGTGGACCGGGATGGCTACACCTTC.

V and J are TRBV7-2 and TRBJ1-2, with D possibly matching TRBD1 (5 bases). Germline lookup yields CDR1 SGHTA and CDR2 FQGNSA. This CDR3 has 14 residues. V gave up 1 base and J gave up 8 bases, with 14 bases separating them. The CDR3 protein is CASSLDVGTRGYTF. The CDR3 DNA follows: TGTGCCAGCAGCTTAGATGTGGGGACTAGAGGCTACACCTTC.

The table lists this clonotype with many counts. This rearrangement joins TRBV12-5 to TRBJ1-5, with 9 nucleotides matching TRBD1. The CDR3 is made up of 14 amino acids. Unmatched junction bases numbered 11, after V lost 11 bases and J lost 6 bases. In germline, CDR1 is LGHNT, CDR2 FRNRAP. Here the CDR3 reads CALQGASVRQPQHF. The CDR3 DNA sequence: TGTGCTCTACAGGGGGCGTCGGTCCGTCAGCCCCAGCATTTT.

This clonotype was seen ten or more times. The chain links TRBV20-1 to TRBJ1-2; TRBD1 matches at 9 bases. There are 15 residues in the CDR3. V lost 6 bases and J lost 3; bases outside the gene matches: 11. The V gene's germline CDR1 is DFQATT and CDR2 SNEGSKA (reference sequence). CDR3 in amino acids: CSAYPRTGEDYGYTF. CDR3 DNA sequence: TGCAGTGCATACCCCCGGACAGGGGAGGACTATGGCTACACCTTC.

V and J are TRBV10-3 and TRBJ1-6; 7 bases are shared with TRBD1. The CDR3 is 16 residues long. V was pared by 10 bases and J by 11 bases, with 20 bases of the junction left unmatched. Germline V gene data show CDR1 as ENHRY and CDR2 as SYGVKD. The CDR3 DNA follows: TGTGCCAGTAGTATCTTTACCGCGGACAGGCTGGCACCCCTCCACTTT. This codes for CASSIFTADRLAPLHF.

At least ten counts were recorded for this clonotype. One end of the junction varies from germline; a read error may be responsible. V is TRBV6-1 and J is TRBJ1-2; D not resolved. The CDR3 spans 10 residues. Looked up from germline, CDR1 is MNHNS and CDR2 is SASEGT. The CDR3 loop is CASSEVSDVF. The CDR3 bases are TGTGCCAGCAGTGAGGTTTCGGACGTCTTC.